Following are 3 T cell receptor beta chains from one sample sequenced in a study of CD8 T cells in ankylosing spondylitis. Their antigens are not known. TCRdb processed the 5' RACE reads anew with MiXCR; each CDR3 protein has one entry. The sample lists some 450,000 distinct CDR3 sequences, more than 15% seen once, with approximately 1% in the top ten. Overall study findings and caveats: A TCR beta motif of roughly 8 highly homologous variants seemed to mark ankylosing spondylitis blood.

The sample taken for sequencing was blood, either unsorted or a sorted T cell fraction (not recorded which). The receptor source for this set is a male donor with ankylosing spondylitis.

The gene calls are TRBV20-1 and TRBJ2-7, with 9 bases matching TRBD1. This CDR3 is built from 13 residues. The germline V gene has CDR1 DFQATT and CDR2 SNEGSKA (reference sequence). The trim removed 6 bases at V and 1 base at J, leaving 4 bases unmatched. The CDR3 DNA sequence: TGCAGTGCCGCCGGACAGGGGTCCTACGAGCAGTACTTC. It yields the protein CSAAGQGSYEQYF.

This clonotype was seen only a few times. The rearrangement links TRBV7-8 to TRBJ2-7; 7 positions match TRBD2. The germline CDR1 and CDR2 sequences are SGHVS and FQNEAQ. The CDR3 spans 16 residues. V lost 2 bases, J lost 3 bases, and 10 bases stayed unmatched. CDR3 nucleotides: TGTGCCAGCAGCTTATTGCGGGGGATCATCTACTACGAGCAGTACTTC. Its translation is CASSLLRGIIYYEQYF. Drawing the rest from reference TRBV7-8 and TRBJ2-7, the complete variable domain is GAGVSQSPRYKVAKRGQDVALRCDPISGHVSLFWYQQALGQGPEFLTYFQNEAQLDKSGLPSDRFFAERPEGSVSTLKIQRTQQEDSAVYLCASSLLRGIIYYEQYFGPGTRLTVT.

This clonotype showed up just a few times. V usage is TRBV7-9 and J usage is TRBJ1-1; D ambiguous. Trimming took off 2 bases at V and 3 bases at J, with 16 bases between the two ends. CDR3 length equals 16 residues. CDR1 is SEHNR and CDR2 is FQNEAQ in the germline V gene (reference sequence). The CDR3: CASSLTGRAEDTEAFF. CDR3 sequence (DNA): TGTGCCAGCAGCTTAACCGGCCGCGCAGAGGACACTGAAGCTTTCTTT.